The 3 T cell receptor beta chains given below trace back to one sample, sequenced in a study of response to subunit inactivated influenza vaccine. One entry per CDR3 protein, called by TCRdb with MiXCR from the RT-PCR reads. The sample has around 850,000 distinct CDR3 sequences, approximately 17% seen once. This specimen was PBMCs from blood, taken 5 days after vaccination. The receptors were gathered from a man between 45 and 60 years old who received an inactivated influenza vaccine.

This clonotype was counted a few times. This chain connects TRBV6-1 to TRBJ1-4, with 8 bases identical to TRBD1. In germline, CDR1 is MNHNS, CDR2 SASEGT. The CDR3 runs 16 residues. Trimming removed 0 bases from V and 7 bases from J; junction bases left unmatched: 7. The CDR3 DNA sequence: TGTGCCAGCAGTGAAGCTAAGCAGGGGGCCGGTGAAAAACTGTTTTTT. Translation: CASSEAKQGAGEKLFF.

This clonotype was observed a few times. The chain uses TRBV20-1 and TRBJ2-7; 11 positions agree with TRBD1. V lost 3 bases, J lost 6 bases, and 13 bases stayed unmatched. The CDR3 consists of 16 residues. Germline assignment: CDR1 DFQATT and CDR2 SNEGSKA (reference sequence). The CDR3 region has the DNA TGCAGTGCTAGGGTGGGACAGGGGGGCTCGCTTGCCGAGCAGTACTTC. Amino acid sequence: CSARVGQGGSLAEQYF.

The chain has TRBV6-2 or TRBV6-3 and TRBJ1-2; 7 bases are shared with TRBD1. Germline trimming cut 7 bases from V and 4 bases from J; bases unmatched to any gene: 6. Germline CDR1 is MNHEY and CDR2 is SVGEGT. The CDR3 has 13 amino acids. The CDR3 reads CASNTGDAYGYTF. The CDR3 bases are TGTGCCAGCAACACAGGGGATGCCTATGGCTACACCTTC.